This T cell receptor (beta chain) was identified during a study of blood T cell repertoires in COVID-19. V was pared by 2 bases and J by 4 bases, with 18 bases between. Germline V gene lookup returns CDR1 MNHEY and CDR2 SMNVEV (reference sequence). The CDR3 length is 17 residues. Using immunoSEQ multiplex PCR, the repertoire was profiled, and TCRdb retains in-frame clones only, with some absent. The sample consists of 360,000 or so clones, approximately 90% of them appearing once. This clone has only a few counts. What was sequenced was peripheral blood. The chain is built from TRBV27 and TRBJ1-5; D remains unclear. The clonotype originates from a woman aged 55-70 years with COVID-19, enrolled during active disease. CDR3 region: CASSLRESSGLNQPQHF. CDR3 bases: TGTGCCAGCAGTTTAAGGGAATCCTCGGGGTTAAATCAGCCCCAGCATTTT.